Following are 19 T cell receptor beta chains from one sample sequenced in a study of CD8 T cell repertoires and HIV-1 epitope variants. Generated by immunoSEQ multiplex PCR, the TCRdb table keeps only in-frame clones and is missing some. The table lists 5,000 to 7,500 clones, 60% to 80% of them singletons, with roughly 45% in the top ten. The antigens these receptors bind are not known. Source material: cultured CD8+ T cells derived from PBMCs. The source of these receptors is a male donor with HIV.

The rearrangement links TRBV6-5 to TRBJ1-2; D ambiguous. Germline assignment: CDR1 MNHEY and CDR2 SVGAGI. The CDR3 is 15 residues long. V lost 0 bases to trimming and J lost 3 bases, with 11 bases between them. CDR3 nucleotide sequence: TGTGCCAGCAGTTACTCGTCCCAGCACTACTATGGCTACACCTTC. Its translation: CASSYSSQHYYGYTF.

The chain is built from TRBV7-9 and TRBJ2-1, with a tentative D call TRBD2 (5 bases). V was shortened by 5 bases and J by 9 bases, with 11 bases between the two germline ends. This CDR3 has 12 residues. Germline CDR1 reads SEHNR; CDR2 reads FQNEAQ (reference sequence). The CDR3 here is CASSRSGFEQFF. CDR3 bases: TGTGCCAGCAGCCGCTCGGGGTTTGAGCAGTTCTTC.

The gene calls are TRBV13 and TRBJ2-1; 10 nucleotides align to TRBD1. The J segment lost 4 bases and the V segment lost 4 bases, leaving 10 bases of the junction unmatched. Germline loops: CDR1 PRHDT, CDR2 FYEKMQ (reference sequence). This CDR3 has 17 residues. The chain's CDR3 is CASSSIGTGADYNEQFF. The CDR3 DNA is TGTGCCAGCAGCTCAATTGGGACAGGGGCTGATTACAATGAGCAGTTCTTC.

This rearrangement joins TRBV19 to TRBJ1-4; no clear D gene. The CDR3 covers 14 residues. Deletions cut 3 bases from V and 6 bases from J, with 11 bases between. Germline CDR1 and CDR2: LNHDA and SQIVND (reference sequence). The CDR3 sequence: CASSIPGNDEKLFF. CDR3 sequence (DNA): TGTGCCAGTAGTATTCCGGGAAACGATGAAAAACTGTTTTTT.

The chain is built from TRBV6-1 and TRBJ1-5; TRBD1 aligns across 7 bases. The ends lost 0 bases at V and 3 bases at J; junction bases unmatched: 17. The CDR3 length is 20 residues. Per the germline V gene, CDR1 is MNHNS and CDR2 is SASEGT. The chain's CDR3 is CASSEALRWRGGQINQPQHF. The CDR3 nucleotides read TGTGCCAGCAGTGAAGCGCTTCGGTGGCGGGGGGGACAGATCAATCAGCCCCAGCATTTT.

This chain joins TRBV28 and TRBJ2-1; D perhaps matches TRBD1 (5 bases). V dropped 5 bases and J dropped 0 bases, with 11 bases sitting between them. CDR3 length: 15 residues. Per the germline V gene, CDR1 is MDHEN and CDR2 is SYDVKM. The CDR3 loop is CASSPLRDSYNEQFF. The CDR3, as DNA: TGTGCCAGCAGTCCCCTCAGGGACTCCTACAATGAGCAGTTCTTC. Combining the CDR3 with reference TRBV28 and TRBJ2-1 gives the whole variable domain DVKVTQSSRYLVKRTGEKVFLECVQDMDHENMFWYRQDPGLGLRLIYFSYDVKMKEKGDIPEGYSVSREKKERFSLILESASTNQTSMYLCASSPLRDSYNEQFFGPGTRLTVL.

This chain joins TRBV10-3 and TRBJ1-2; weak D call: TRBD1 (6 bases). Germline CDR1 is ENHRY and CDR2 is SYGVKD. The germline V and J ends were trimmed by 2 bases and 4 bases, with 11 bases remaining between them. The CDR3 contains 14 residues. CDR3 coding DNA: TGTGCCATCAGTGAGACAGGGATAGGCTATGGCTACACCTTC. Protein sequence: CAISETGIGYGYTF.

The V call is TRBV27, the J call TRBJ2-7; D is tentatively TRBD1 or TRBD2 (5 bases each). From germline, CDR1 is MNHEY and CDR2 SMNVEV (reference sequence). Trimming removed 6 bases at V and 6 bases at J, with 18 bases between. The CDR3 extends over 14 amino acids. CDR3 residues: CASRSRDATSEQYF. The CDR3 DNA is TGTGCCAGCAGATCCCGGGACGCAACCTCCGAGCAGTACTTC.

This chain links TRBV11-2 with TRBJ1-4; the D is unclear. V shed 6 bases and J shed 0 bases, with 8 bases lying between them. The CDR3 runs 14 residues. CDR1 is SGHAT and CDR2 is FQNNGV in the germline V gene. The CDR3 DNA sequence: TGTGCCAGCAGTACTCTAACAACTAATGAAAAACTGTTTTTT. Translation: CASSTLTTNEKLFF.

The V and J genes are TRBV7-8 and TRBJ2-3; the match to TRBD1 covers 10 bases. Germline V lookup: CDR1 SGHVS, CDR2 FQNEAQ. V was clipped by 5 bases and J by 2 bases; unmatched bases: 7. The CDR3 extends over 16 amino acids. CDR3 protein: CASSPYGTGDTDTQYF. In nucleotides, the CDR3 is TGTGCCAGCAGCCCCTATGGGACAGGGGACACAGATACGCAGTATTTT.

The chain joins TRBV5-1 to TRBJ2-5; D is unresolved. Trimming left V 0 bases short and J 4 bases short, with 4 bases between. This CDR3 comprises 12 residues. Germline CDR1 is SGHRS and CDR2 is YFSETQ. The CDR3 coding sequence is TGCGCCAGCAGCTTGGCCGGAGAGACCCAGTACTTC. Translation: CASSLAGETQYF.

This chain joins TRBV13 and TRBJ2-1, with TRBD2 as a possible D gene (6 bases). V lost 4 bases and J lost 2, with 9 bases in between. This CDR3 contains 14 residues. Germline lookup yields CDR1 PRHDT and CDR2 FYEKMQ (reference sequence). CDR3 amino acids: CASSSGGPYNEQFF. The CDR3 bases are TGTGCCAGCAGCTCCGGGGGACCCTACAATGAGCAGTTCTTC.

The chain combines TRBV11-2 with TRBJ2-1; a weak D match, TRBD2 (5 bases). Trimming took off 8 bases at V and 8 bases at J, with 25 bases between the two ends. The CDR3 covers 16 residues. Germline-derived CDR1 and CDR2 are SGHAT and FQNNGV. DNA for the CDR3: TGTGCCAGCGCTTCCCGTGGGTGGGAGAACGTGGATGAGCAGTTCTTC. It translates to CASASRGWENVDEQFF.

This clone was counted a single time. This chain links TRBV23-1 with TRBJ2-1; no firm D call. TRBV23-1 is annotated as an ORF whose role is uncertain. Deletions cut 2 bases from V and 11 bases from J, with 4 bases between. The length of the CDR3 is 10 residues. CDR3 protein: CASSQPQQFF. The DNA for the CDR3 is TGCGCCAGCAGTCAACCCCAGCAGTTCTTC.

The rearrangement uses TRBV6-5 and TRBJ1-1; 8 positions match TRBD1. The V gene's germline CDR1 is MNHEY and CDR2 SVGAGI. The V segment lost 2 bases and the J segment 0 bases; nucleotides outside the gene matches: 5. The CDR3 totals 16 residues. The CDR3 nucleotides are TGTGCCAGCAGTTACGCGAACAGGGGGATGAACACTGAAGCTTTCTTT. Translated: CASSYANRGMNTEAFF.

This clone occurred once. This chain links TRBV6-5 with TRBJ2-7; 7 bases map to TRBD1. The ends lost 0 bases at V and 4 bases at J; junction bases unmatched: 6. The CDR3 runs 15 residues. Germline V gene lookup returns CDR1 MNHEY and CDR2 SVGAGI. The CDR3 DNA is TGTGCCAGCAGTTACTCGAGGACAGGTGGTTACGAGCAGTACTTC. It is translated as CASSYSRTGGYEQYF.

This chain uses TRBV14 with TRBJ1-2; tentative D call: TRBD1 (5 bases). Germline lookup yields CDR1 SGHDN and CDR2 FVKESK. CDR3 length: 15 residues. Deletions cut 4 bases from V and 6 bases from J, with 18 bases between. CDR3 in amino acids: CASSPPGGVWDGYTF. The CDR3 bases are TGTGCCAGCAGCCCCCCCGGGGGAGTCTGGGATGGCTACACCTTC.

The chain has TRBV21-1 and TRBJ2-3; TRBD2 is the table's D call, not checked against the DNA. TRBV21-1 is a documented pseudogene. The CDR3 runs to 15 residues. CDR3 loop: CASGKPSGVTDTQYF. CDR3 nucleotide sequence: TGTGCCAGCGGGAAACCTAGCGGGGTCACAGATACGCAGTATTTT.

The J gene is TRBJ2-7, the V gene TRBV11-2; TRBD1 matches at 7 bases. CDR1 SGHAT and CDR2 FQNNGV come from the germline V gene. The trim removed 6 bases at V and 4 bases at J, leaving 9 bases unmatched. The CDR3 runs to 14 residues. The CDR3 is CASRARDSTYEQYF. The CDR3, as DNA: TGTGCCAGCAGAGCCCGGGACAGCACGTACGAGCAGTACTTC.